A single sample gave rise to the 23 T cell receptor beta chains below, sequenced in a study of CD8 T cells in Susac syndrome. An amount of RNA that ranged from about 0.45 to 1 ug was reverse transcribed with random hexamers. TCRdb reanalysed the immunoSEQ multiplex PCR reads using MiXCR and keeps one entry per CDR3 protein. The sample records around 280,000 distinct CDR3 sequences, 70% to 90% being singletons. Sequencing input: CD8+ T cells from PBMCs. Receptors originate from a human donor with multiple sclerosis.

The chain has TRBV5-1 and TRBJ2-7; D possibly uses TRBD1 or TRBD2 (5 bases each). Deletions cut 5 bases from V and 5 bases from J, with 14 bases between. The CDR3 covers 13 residues. Per the germline V gene, CDR1 is SGHRS and CDR2 is YFSETQ. Here the CDR3 reads CASRGDLRDEQYF. The DNA for the CDR3 is TGCGCCAGCAGGGGGGATCTGCGAGACGAGCAGTACTTC.

This clonotype was counted only a few times. The chain couples TRBV28 to TRBJ2-7; D is perhaps TRBD1 or TRBD2 (5 bases each). Germline V gene sequence: CDR1 MDHEN, CDR2 SYDVKM. Between the trimmed V and J ends, which lost 2 bases and 6 bases, there was a span of 8 bases. This CDR3 has 12 amino acids. The CDR3 nucleotides read TGTGCCAGCAGTTTAGAAGGGACCGAGCAGTACTTC. It encodes CASSLEGTEQYF.

This sequence joins TRBV28 and TRBJ2-3; 14 nucleotides align to TRBD2. The CDR3 has 15 residues. V was clipped by 6 bases and J by 5 bases; unmatched bases: 4. Per germline, CDR1 MDHEN and CDR2 SYDVKM. As DNA, the CDR3 is TGTGCCAGCAGGGGACTAGCGGGAGCGATAGATACGCAGTATTTT. Its protein product is CASRGLAGAIDTQYF.

The J gene is TRBJ1-5, the V gene TRBV6-5; tentatively, D is TRBD1 (6 bases). Between the trimmed V and J ends, which lost 0 bases and 5 bases, there was a span of 8 bases. The CDR3 has 14 residues. Per the germline V gene, CDR1 is MNHEY and CDR2 is SVGAGI. The chain's CDR3 is CASSYSGADQPQHF. Written as DNA, the CDR3 is TGTGCCAGCAGTTACTCGGGGGCCGATCAGCCCCAGCATTTT.

A single count supports this clonotype. The CDR3 bases are TGCGTGGGACTGGACGGAAACACCATATATTTT. Encoded protein: CVGLDGNTIYF. V and J are TRBV20-1 and TRBJ1-3, with D possibly TRBD1 on 5 matching bases. The V gene's germline CDR1 is DFQATT and CDR2 SNEGSKA (reference sequence). The CDR3 contains 11 residues.

On this clonotype: A read error may produce the germline difference seen at one junction end. This chain links TRBV9 with TRBJ1-1; D is unclear. Germline CDR1 is SGDLS and CDR2 is YYNGEE. The CDR3 totals 8 residues. This chain's CDR3 is CASSEKSF. For the CDR3, the DNA is TGTGCCAGCAGTGAGAAATCGTTT.

This chain joins TRBV29-1 and TRBJ2-1; no definite D call. V dropped 1 base and J dropped 9 bases, with 4 bases sitting between them. Per germline, CDR1 SQVTM and CDR2 ANQGSEA. The CDR3 is 10 residues long. The CDR3 DNA reads as TGCAGCGTTGAAGCCATTGAGCAGTTCTTC. Translation gives CSVEAIEQFF.

The rearrangement links TRBV28 to TRBJ2-3; 11 nucleotides match TRBD2. Losses at the gene ends were 5 bases for V and 4 bases for J; bases not matched to a gene: 5. Germline assignment: CDR1 MDHEN and CDR2 SYDVKM. CDR3 length: 15 amino acids. The CDR3 region has the DNA TGTGCCAGCAGTATAACTAGCGGGAGTTCAGATACGCAGTATTTT. It translates to CASSITSGSSDTQYF.

The rearrangement links TRBV28 to TRBJ2-2; D possibly matches TRBD1 or TRBD2 (5 bases each). Per the germline V gene, CDR1 is MDHEN and CDR2 is SYDVKM. This CDR3 has 17 residues. Trimming removed 5 bases at V and 3 bases at J, with 19 bases between. In DNA form, the CDR3 reads TGTGCCAGCAGTGCCGGGGCTTCGGGCTCGGACACCGGGGAGCTGTTTTTT. This encodes CASSAGASGSDTGELFF.

J is TRBJ2-1 and V is TRBV7-2, with 13 bases fitting TRBD2. CDR1 and CDR2 (germline): SGHTA, FQGNSA. Trimming removed 2 bases from V and 7 bases from J; junction bases left unmatched: 11. The CDR3 is 18 amino acids. CDR3: CASSLQGLAGTDGNEQFF. CDR3 in DNA: TGTGCCAGCAGCTTACAGGGACTAGCGGGAACTGATGGAAATGAGCAGTTCTTC. Drawing the rest from reference TRBV7-2 and TRBJ2-1, the complete variable domain is GAGVSQSPSNKVTEKGKDVELRCDPISGHTALYWYRQSLGQGLEFLIYFQGNSAPDKSGLPSDRFSAERTGGSVSTLTIQRTQQEDSAVYLCASSLQGLAGTDGNEQFFGPGTRLTVL.

This chain's CDR3 is CAGSLAGGTDTQYF. CDR3 DNA sequence: TGTGCCGGTAGTCTAGCGGGAGGCACAGATACGCAGTATTTT. V and J are TRBV28 and TRBJ2-3, with 10 bases that match TRBD2. This CDR3 is 14 amino acids long. V dropped 11 bases and J dropped 1; count of bases not matched to a gene: 6. Germline V gives CDR1 MDHEN, CDR2 SYDVKM.

The rearrangement links TRBV2 to TRBJ2-3, with 7 positions matching TRBD2. Germline CDR1 is SNHLY and CDR2 is FYNNEI. The CDR3 consists of 15 residues. V lost 9 bases and J lost 1; bases outside the gene matches: 10. CDR3 nucleotides: TGTGCCAGTCCGGGGGGAGTCACGGGCACAGATACGCAGTATTTT. It codes for CASPGGVTGTDTQYF.

The genes are TRBV30 and TRBJ1-3; a weak D match, TRBD1 (6 bases). This CDR3 is built from 14 residues. Trimming left V 1 base short and J 2 bases short, with 9 bases between. Germline V lookup: CDR1 GTSNPN, CDR2 SVGIG (reference sequence). CDR3 coding DNA: TGTGCCTGGAGTGAGGGGGATGCTGGAAACACCATATATTTT. It translates to CAWSEGDAGNTIYF.

The chain has TRBV20-1 and TRBJ2-6; 10 bases align to TRBD1. Looked up from germline, CDR1 is DFQATT and CDR2 is SNEGSKA (reference sequence). V lost 6 bases, J lost 3 bases, and 5 bases stayed unmatched. The length of the CDR3 is 15 residues. CDR3 region: CSAPDRGFGANVLTF. CDR3 nucleotides: TGCAGTGCACCGGACAGGGGGTTTGGGGCCAACGTCCTGACTTTC.

The chain employs TRBV12-3 or TRBV12-4 and TRBJ2-3; no reliable D call. The CDR3 contains 14 residues. V lost 6 bases and J 2 bases, leaving 12 bases between the germline ends. Here the CDR3 reads CASSPARYTDTQYF. The CDR3 DNA reads as TGTGCCAGCAGCCCCGCCAGGTACACAGATACGCAGTATTTT.

This clonotype occurred a few times. The V gene is TRBV4-2, the J gene TRBJ2-7, with TRBD1 identical over 7 bases. Germline assignment: CDR1 LGHNA and CDR2 YNFKEQ. This CDR3 contains 15 residues. The V gene end was trimmed by 0 bases and the J gene end by 3 bases; junction bases not matched to a gene: 5. The CDR3, as DNA: TGTGCCAGCAGCCAAGAAGGGGGCAGGATCTACGAGCAGTACTTC. It specifies CASSQEGGRIYEQYF.

This clonotype has just one count. The chain links TRBV29-1 to TRBJ1-2; 7 nucleotides line up with TRBD1. The V and J ends lost 2 bases and 2 bases, in that order; junction bases with no gene match: 5. Germline CDR1 SQVTM, CDR2 ANQGSEA. CDR3 size: 14 residues. The CDR3 coding sequence is TGCAGCGTTGAATGGTCACAGGGGAACTATGGCTACACCTTC. Protein product: CSVEWSQGNYGYTF.

The chain recombines TRBV28 with TRBJ2-7; 7 positions agree with TRBD2. The length of the CDR3 is 14 residues. Germline V lookup: CDR1 MDHEN, CDR2 SYDVKM. V lost 2 bases, J lost 3 bases, and 4 bases stayed unmatched. Here the CDR3 reads CASSLTGGDYEQYF. The CDR3 DNA sequence: TGTGCCAGCAGTTTAACGGGAGGAGACTACGAGCAGTACTTC.

The table lists this clonotype with a count of one. V and J are TRBV12-3 or TRBV12-4 and TRBJ2-7; D ambiguous. With 5 bases removed from V and 0 bases from J, the gap between germline ends came to 11 bases. CDR3 size: 14 residues. CDR3 sequence (DNA): TGTGCCAGCAGTGACGCATCTACCTCCTACGAGCAGTACTTC. Its translation is CASSDASTSYEQYF.

V is TRBV7-8 and J is TRBJ2-5; 12 nucleotides line up with TRBD2. Germline CDR1 and CDR2: SGHVS and FQNEAQ. V lost 5 bases and J lost 3; bases outside the gene matches: 4. The CDR3 loop spans 15 amino acids. CDR3 nucleotide sequence: TGTGCCAGCAGCCGCAGACTAGCGGGAGAAGAGACCCAGTACTTC. It yields the protein CASSRRLAGEETQYF. Full variable domain (remainder filled in from reference TRBV7-8 and TRBJ2-5): GAGVSQSPRYKVAKRGQDVALRCDPISGHVSLFWYQQALGQGPEFLTYFQNEAQLDKSGLPSDRFFAERPEGSVSTLKIQRTQQEDSAVYLCASSRRLAGEETQYFGPGTRLLVL.

V gene TRBV7-9 combines with J gene TRBJ1-4, with 7 bases fitting TRBD1. Germline-derived CDR1 and CDR2 are SEHNR and FQNEAQ (reference sequence). Trimming at V came to 2 bases and at J to 8 bases, leaving 17 bases not matched to a gene. The CDR3 totals 18 residues. CDR3 amino acids: CASSLFRDRAKTSEKLFF. The CDR3 nucleotides are TGTGCCAGCAGCTTATTCCGGGACAGAGCAAAGACCTCCGAAAAACTGTTTTTT. Variable domain in full (rest from reference TRBV7-9 and TRBJ1-4): DTGVSQNPRHKITKRGQNVTFRCDPISEHNRLYWYRQTLGQGPEFLTYFQNEAQLEKSRLLSDRFSAERPKGSFSTLEIQRTEQGDSAMYLCASSLFRDRAKTSEKLFFGSGTQLSVL.

The J gene is TRBJ2-1, the V gene TRBV27; D is tentatively TRBD1 or TRBD2 (5 bases each). V gave up 2 bases and J gave up 6 bases, with 17 bases separating them. The CDR3 extends over 16 amino acids. Germline CDR1 MNHEY, CDR2 SMNVEV (reference sequence). CDR3 sequence (DNA): TGTGCCAGCAGTTTAATGGGGACCTTTTTTTCCAATGAGCAGTTCTTC. Its translation: CASSLMGTFFSNEQFF.

Points on this clonotype: Germline and junction disagree at one end, which may indicate a read error. The J gene is TRBJ2-1, the V gene TRBV9; weak D call: TRBD1 (8 bases). The CDR3 extends over 12 amino acids. Germline V gene sequence: CDR1 SGDLS, CDR2 YYNGEE. The CDR3 is CQGAGASNEQFF. In DNA, the CDR3 is TGCCAGGGGGCGGGAGCTAGTAATGAGCAGTTCTTC.